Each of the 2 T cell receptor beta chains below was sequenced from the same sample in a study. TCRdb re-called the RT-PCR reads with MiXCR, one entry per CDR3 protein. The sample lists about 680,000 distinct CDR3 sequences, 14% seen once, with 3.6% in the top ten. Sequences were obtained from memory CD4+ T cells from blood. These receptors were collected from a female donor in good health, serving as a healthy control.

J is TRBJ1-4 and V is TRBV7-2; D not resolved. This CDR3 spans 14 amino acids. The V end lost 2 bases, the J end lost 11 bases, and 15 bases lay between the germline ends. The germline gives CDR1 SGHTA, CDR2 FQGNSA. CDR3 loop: CASSLSTVDGKLFF. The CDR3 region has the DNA TGTGCCAGCAGCTTATCCACAGTCGATGGGAAACTGTTTTTT.

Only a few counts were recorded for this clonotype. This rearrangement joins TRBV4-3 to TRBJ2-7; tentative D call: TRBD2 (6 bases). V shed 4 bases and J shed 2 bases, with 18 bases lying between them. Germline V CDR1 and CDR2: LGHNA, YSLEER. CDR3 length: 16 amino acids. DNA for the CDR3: TGCGCCAGCAGCCGAGAAAGCGGGCTTAACACCTACGAGCAGTACTTC. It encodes CASSRESGLNTYEQYF.